This TCR beta chain was identified during a study of a mutant IDH1 vaccine in newly diagnosed glioma. This clone has just a few counts. Antigen specificity is unknown. Data came from immunoSEQ multiplex PCR; TCRdb stores just in-frame clones and leaves some out. The sample lists approximately 52,000 clones, around three quarters occurring once. Trimming at V came to 1 base and at J to 6 bases, leaving 3 bases not matched to a gene. Germline CDR1 LNHNV, CDR2 YYDKDF (reference sequence). The CDR3 is made up of 15 amino acids. Time point of the sample: week 47, end of study. Alongside topical imiquimod, each dose of vaccine comprised 300 ug of mutant IDH1 20-mer peptide.

The receptor comes from a woman in her forties with glioma. Some clones in this sample may be carry-over from other donors' samples. This sequence joins TRBV15 and TRBJ1-2; TRBD1 matches 12 bases. The source was PBMCs, collected from a glioma patient whose treatment included an IDH1 peptide vaccine. The CDR3 loop is CATSRGGTGGDGYTF. The CDR3 nucleotides read TGTGCCACCAGCAGAGGGGGGACAGGGGGCGATGGCTACACCTTC.